What follows are 19 T cell receptor beta chains derived from one specimen sequenced in a study of T cell changes during pregnancy in multiple sclerosis. Data came from immunoSEQ multiplex PCR; TCRdb stores just in-frame clones and leaves some out. The sample holds some 31,000 clones, 90% seen once. The source was CD4+ T cells from peripheral blood mononuclear cells, collected in the second trimester of pregnancy. Receptor source: a female donor in good health, enrolled as a control in a pregnancy study.

The chain couples TRBV7-9 to TRBJ2-1, with TRBD1 matching 8 bases. The CDR3 has 16 residues. Germline V CDR1 and CDR2: SEHNR, FQNEAQ (reference sequence). After removal of 5 bases from V and 7 bases from J, the junction contained 13 bases not matched to a gene. DNA for the CDR3: TGTGCCAGCAGCCCTCTCCGGACAGGGTTACGGAATGAGCAGTTCTTC. Translation: CASSPLRTGLRNEQFF.

The chain joins TRBV30 to TRBJ2-2, with TRBD2 matching 12 bases. Germline V gives CDR1 GTSNPN, CDR2 SVGIG (reference sequence). V gave up 1 base and J gave up 5 bases; unmatched junction bases: 2. There are 15 residues in the CDR3. The CDR3 spells CAWSGLAGVTGELFF. DNA of the CDR3: TGTGCCTGGAGTGGACTAGCGGGGGTTACCGGGGAGCTGTTTTTT. The full variable domain, with the rest looked up from reference TRBV30 and TRBJ2-2, is SQTIHQWPATLVQPVGSPLSLECTVEGTSNPNLYWYRQAAGRGLQLLFYSVGIGQISSEVPQNLSASRPQDRQFILSSKKLLLSDSGFYLCAWSGLAGVTGELFFGEGSRLTVL.

This clone was observed a handful of times. The junction and the germline gene differ at one end; a read error may be behind it. The CDR3: CATSREEGQGARSYGYTF. The CDR3 coding sequence is TGTGCCACCAGCCGAGAGGAGGGACAGGGGGCGCGGTCCTATGGCTACACCTTC. This chain links TRBV15 with TRBJ1-2, with 12 bases identical to TRBD1. There are 18 residues in the CDR3. The V gene's germline CDR1 is LNHNV and CDR2 YYDKDF (reference sequence).

V is TRBV6-1 and J is TRBJ1-3; 7 positions match TRBD1. CDR1 and CDR2 (germline): MNHNS, SASEGT. The CDR3 covers 15 residues. Trimming cost V 7 bases and J 0 bases; bases outside gene matches: 6. The DNA for the CDR3 is TGTGCCAGCACCACTAGGACAGGCTCTGGAAACACCATATATTTT. Its translation is CASTTRTGSGNTIYF.

This chain uses TRBV4-2 with TRBJ2-7; the match to TRBD2 covers 8 bases. Germline V gene lookup returns CDR1 LGHNA and CDR2 YNFKEQ. V lost 0 bases to trimming and J lost 3 bases; unmatched junction nucleotides: 7. The CDR3 has 16 residues. The CDR3 DNA sequence: TGTGCCAGCAGCCAAGAAAAAACTAGCGGCCACTACGAGCAGTACTTC. Its translation: CASSQEKTSGHYEQYF.

The chain is built from TRBV6-6 and TRBJ2-1, with D possibly matching TRBD2 (5 bases). The CDR3 spans 13 residues. CDR1 is MNHNY, CDR2 SVGAGI, per germline (reference sequence). The germline V and J ends were trimmed by 0 bases and 12 bases, with 12 bases remaining between them. CDR3 amino acids: CASSYSFGSLQFF. DNA for the CDR3: TGTGCCAGCAGTTACTCGTTTGGGAGTTTGCAGTTCTTC.

This sequence joins TRBV9 and TRBJ2-7; D might be TRBD1 (6 bases). Trimming pared 2 bases from V and 5 bases from J, leaving 17 bases between. Germline CDR1 is SGDLS and CDR2 is YYNGEE. CDR3 length: 15 residues. CDR3 sequence: CASSVGPGVGHEQYF. CDR3 nucleotide sequence: TGTGCCAGCAGCGTTGGGCCAGGGGTTGGCCACGAGCAGTACTTC.

J is TRBJ2-2 and V is TRBV30, with 7 bases that match TRBD1. In germline, CDR1 is GTSNPN, CDR2 SVGIG (reference sequence). V shed 0 bases, J shed 4 bases, and the junction held 8 bases outside the gene matches. CDR3 length: 16 amino acids. The CDR3 DNA reads TGTGCCTGGAGTGTACCGAGGGGGCATGGCACCGGGGAGCTGTTTTTT. Protein product: CAWSVPRGHGTGELFF.

J is TRBJ2-3 and V is TRBV7-9, with a possible D match to TRBD1 (6 bases). V lost 3 bases, J lost 9 bases, and 10 bases lay in between. The CDR3 extends over 12 amino acids. Germline-derived CDR1 and CDR2 are SEHNR and FQNEAQ (reference sequence). CDR3 in DNA: TGTGCCAGCAGCTTGGCGACAGGCACGCAGTATTTT. It codes for CASSLATGTQYF.

The chain carries TRBV6-1 and TRBJ2-2; D is ambiguous. V was shortened by 6 bases and J by 0 bases, with 8 bases between the two germline ends. Germline CDR1 is MNHNS and CDR2 is SASEGT. The CDR3 has 14 amino acids. DNA for the CDR3: TGTGCCAGCAGGAGTATATCGAACACCGGGGAGCTGTTTTTT. The encoded protein is CASRSISNTGELFF.

The DNA for the CDR3 is TGTGCCAGCGCAGGATCCGGAGAGACCCAGTACTTC. Translation gives CASAGSGETQYF. V usage is TRBV2 and J usage is TRBJ2-5, with unresolved D. V was trimmed by 8 bases and J by 4 bases, leaving 11 bases between them. The CDR3 is 12 amino acids. The germline V gene has CDR1 SNHLY and CDR2 FYNNEI.

J is TRBJ2-7 and V is TRBV14; 9 positions agree with TRBD1. Per germline, CDR1 SGHDN and CDR2 FVKESK. Germline trimming cut 6 bases from V and 1 base from J; bases unmatched to any gene: 7. There are 15 residues in the CDR3. The CDR3, as DNA: TGTGCCAGCAGTCGTGCGGGACAGGGTTCCTACGAGCAGTACTTC. Amino acids: CASSRAGQGSYEQYF.

This chain joins TRBV7-2 and TRBJ1-6; maybe TRBD1 (6 bases). The CDR3 contains 15 residues. CDR1 is SGHTA and CDR2 is FQGNSA in the germline V gene. The V end lost 0 bases, the J end lost 4 bases, and 7 bases lay between the germline ends. CDR3 in amino acids: CASSLAQGYNSPLHF. CDR3 sequence (DNA): TGTGCCAGCAGCTTAGCGCAGGGGTATAATTCACCCCTCCACTTT.

The rearrangement joins TRBV6-1 to TRBJ2-5, with 7 bases lining up with TRBD2. The germline V gene has CDR1 MNHNS and CDR2 SASEGT. The CDR3 length is 14 residues. J lost 5 bases, V lost 4 bases, and 7 bases had no gene match. The CDR3 DNA is TGTGCCAGCAGTGGCGGACTAGTTCGCGAGACCCAGTACTTC. Encoded protein: CASSGGLVRETQYF.

The J gene is TRBJ1-2, the V gene TRBV2; perhaps TRBD1 as D (5 bases). Germline V gene sequence: CDR1 SNHLY, CDR2 FYNNEI. The CDR3 consists of 11 residues. Trimming took 9 bases from V and 8 from J, leaving 13 bases between them. The CDR3 protein is CARDPRVGYTF. In nucleotides, the CDR3 is TGTGCCAGGGACCCCAGGGTCGGCTACACCTTC.

This chain links TRBV29-1 with TRBJ2-2; TRBD1 matches 10 bases. CDR1 and CDR2 from the germline V gene are SQVTM and ANQGSEA. This CDR3 spans 16 amino acids. V dropped 6 bases and J dropped 6; count of bases not matched to a gene: 13. The CDR3 region has the DNA TGCAGCGTGAAGAGGGTGGGACAGGGGATCCCCGGGGAGCTGTTTTTT. It encodes CSVKRVGQGIPGELFF.

The V call is TRBV11-3, the J call TRBJ1-1; TRBD1 aligns across 9 bases. V lost 7 bases, J lost 1 base, and 4 bases stayed unmatched. The CDR3 runs to 14 residues. Germline V lookup: CDR1 SGHNT, CDR2 YENEEA. Here the CDR3 reads CASTGTGRNTEAFF. The DNA for the CDR3 is TGTGCCAGCACCGGGACAGGGAGGAACACTGAAGCTTTCTTT.

V and J are TRBV10-2 and TRBJ1-1; 7 nucleotides match TRBD1. This CDR3 comprises 14 residues. CDR1 and CDR2 (germline): WSHSY, SAAADI. V lost 5 bases to trimming and J lost 5 bases; unmatched junction nucleotides: 8. CDR3 sequence (DNA): TGCGCCAGCAGTCCTGGACAGGTCAGAACTGAAGCTTTCTTT. Translation gives CASSPGQVRTEAFF.

The count of this clone is one. The chain recombines TRBV11-3 with TRBJ2-1; unclear D gene. V was shortened by 2 bases and J by 5 bases, with 4 bases between the two germline ends. Germline values: CDR1 SGHNT, CDR2 YENEEA. The length of the CDR3 is 12 residues. CDR3 DNA sequence: TGTGCCAGCAGCTTACAGAACAATGAGCAGTTCTTC. This codes for CASSLQNNEQFF.